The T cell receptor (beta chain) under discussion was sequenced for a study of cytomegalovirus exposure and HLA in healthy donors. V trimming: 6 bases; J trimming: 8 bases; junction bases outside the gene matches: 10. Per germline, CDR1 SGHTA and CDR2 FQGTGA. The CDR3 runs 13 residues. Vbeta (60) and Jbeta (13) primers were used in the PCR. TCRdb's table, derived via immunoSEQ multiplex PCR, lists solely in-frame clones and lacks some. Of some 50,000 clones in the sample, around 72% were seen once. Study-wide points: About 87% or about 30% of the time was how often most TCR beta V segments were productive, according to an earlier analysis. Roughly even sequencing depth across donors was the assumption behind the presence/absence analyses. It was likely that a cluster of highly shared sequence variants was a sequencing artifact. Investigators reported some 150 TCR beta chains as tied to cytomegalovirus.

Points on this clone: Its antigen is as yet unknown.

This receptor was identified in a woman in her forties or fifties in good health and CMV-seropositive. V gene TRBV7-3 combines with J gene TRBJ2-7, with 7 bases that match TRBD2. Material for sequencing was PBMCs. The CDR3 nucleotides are TGTGCCAGCAGTCAGGGCGGGAGAGATAAGCAGTACTTC. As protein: CASSQGGRDKQYF. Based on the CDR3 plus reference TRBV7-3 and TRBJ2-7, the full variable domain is GAGVSQTPSNKVTEKGKYVELRCDPISGHTALYWYRQSLGQGPEFLIYFQGTGAADDSGLPNDRFFAVRPEGSVSTLKIQRTERGDSAVYLCASSQGGRDKQYFGPGTRLTVT.